The T cell receptor beta chain described here comes from a study of response to subunit inactivated influenza vaccine. Study-wide points: The authors proposed limited new T cell recruitment per seasonal influenza vaccination.

TCRdb reprocessed the RT-PCR reads via MiXCR and lists one record per CDR3 protein. The repertoire holds under 500,000 distinct CDR3 sequences, approximately 9.9% seen once, with 12% in the top ten. This clonotype was detected only a few times. Its antigen remains unknown. Germline CDR1 reads ENHRY; CDR2 reads SYGVKD. This CDR3 has 17 amino acids. V shed 3 bases, J shed 5 bases, and the junction held 12 bases outside the gene matches. This TCR was recovered from a man aged 50-60 years who received an inactivated influenza vaccine. The J gene is TRBJ2-3, the V gene TRBV10-3, with 9 bases that match TRBD2. The material sequenced was PBMCs from blood, taken 40 to 50 days after vaccination. This chain's CDR3 is CAISDVAGGPSEDTQYF. DNA of the CDR3: TGTGCCATCAGTGATGTGGCGGGAGGGCCCTCTGAAGATACGCAGTATTTT.